A selection of T cell receptor beta chains follows, all from one sample in a study of cytomegalovirus exposure and HLA in healthy donors. Produced via immunoSEQ multiplex PCR; TCRdb's table is partial and in-frame only. This table holds 160,000 or so clones, about 72% found once. The sequenced sample was PBMCs. These receptors all come from a male donor in good health and CMV-seronegative. Each CDR3 is given with its conserved first and last residue. The order of the fields is D gene, V gene, clone size, J gene, CDR3 protein, CDR3 DNA. A D gene is named only where the DNA matches it firmly. Clone size is stated in some rows and not others, as once, few, many or a class when expanded.

>TRBD1|TRBV11-1|.|TRBJ1-2
CASSPDRDYGYTF
TGTGCCAGCAGCCCTGACAGGGACTATGGCTACACCTTC
>TRBD2|TRBV9|.|TRBJ2-1
CASSVVVAGEGEQFF
TGTGCCAGCAGCGTAGTGGTAGCGGGGGAGGGGGAGCAGTTCTTC
>.|TRBV12-1|once|TRBJ2-2
CASISGELFF
TGTGCCAGCATTTCGGGGGAGCTGTTTTTT
>.|TRBV18|.|TRBJ2-2
CASSLGSNTGELFF
TGTGCCAGCTCACTGGGCTCGAACACCGGGGAGCTGTTTTTT
>.|TRBV30|once|TRBJ1-1
CAWSRVFLNTEAFF
TGTGCCTGGAGTCGGGTATTTCTTAATACTGAAGCTTTCTTT
>.|TRBV28|.|TRBJ2-7
CASSQNNYEQYF
TGTGCCAGCAGCCAGAATAACTACGAGCAGTACTTC
>.|TRBV7-9|.|TRBJ1-1
CASSAAGYTEAFF
TGTGCCAGCAGCGCTGCAGGATACACTGAAGCTTTCTTT
>.|TRBV5-6|.|TRBJ2-1
CASSLGLATAENEQFF
TGTGCCAGCAGCTTGGGTTTGGCGACAGCTGAGAATGAGCAGTTCTTC
>TRBD2|TRBV5-1|.|TRBJ2-5
CASSFPSGGLGETQYF
TGCGCCAGCAGCTTCCCTAGCGGGGGTCTTGGAGAGACCCAGTACTTC
>.|TRBV11-1|.|TRBJ2-5
CASSLDREQYF
TGTGCCAGCAGCTTAGACAGGGAGCAGTACTTC
>.|TRBV29-1|.|TRBJ2-3
CSVPTSSRTDTQYF
TGCAGCGTTCCTACTAGTAGCCGCACAGATACGCAGTATTTT
>TRBD1|TRBV7-9|.|TRBJ2-5
CASSPQDRGWKETQYF
TGTGCCAGCAGCCCGCAGGACAGGGGATGGAAAGAGACCCAGTACTTC
>TRBD2|TRBV7-3|few|TRBJ2-3
CASSSAGSTDTQYF
TGTGCCAGCAGCTCAGCGGGGAGCACAGATACGCAGTATTTT
>.|TRBV18|.|TRBJ2-7
CASSTTGGTYEQYF
TGTGCCAGCTCTACGACAGGAGGAACCTACGAGCAGTACTTC
>.|TRBV4-1|many|TRBJ1-5
CASSQGGDRHF
TGCGCCAGCAGCCAAGGCGGGGATCGGCATTTT
>TRBD1|TRBV27|.|TRBJ1-1
CASSARQGITEAFF
TGTGCCAGCAGTGCCCGACAGGGAATCACTGAAGCTTTCTTT